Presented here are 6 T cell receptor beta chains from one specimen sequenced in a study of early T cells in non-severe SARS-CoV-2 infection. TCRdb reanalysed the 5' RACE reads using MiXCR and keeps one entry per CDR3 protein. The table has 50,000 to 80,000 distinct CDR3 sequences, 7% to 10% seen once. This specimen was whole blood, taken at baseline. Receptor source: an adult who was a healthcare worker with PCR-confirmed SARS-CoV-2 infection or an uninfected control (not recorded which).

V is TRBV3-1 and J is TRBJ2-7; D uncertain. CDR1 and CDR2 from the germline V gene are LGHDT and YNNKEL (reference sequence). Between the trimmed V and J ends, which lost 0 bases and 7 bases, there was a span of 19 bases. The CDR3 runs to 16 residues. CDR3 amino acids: CASSQDGPPSSQEQYF. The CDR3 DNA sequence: TGTGCCAGCAGCCAAGATGGTCCGCCCAGCAGTCAGGAGCAGTACTTC.

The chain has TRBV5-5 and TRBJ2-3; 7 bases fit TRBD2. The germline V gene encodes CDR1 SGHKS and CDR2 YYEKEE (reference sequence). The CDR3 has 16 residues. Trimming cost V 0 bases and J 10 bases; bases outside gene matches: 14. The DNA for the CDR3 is TGTGCCAGCAGCTTGGGGTTGGCGGGAGCTATTGACGCGCAGTATTTT. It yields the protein CASSLGLAGAIDAQYF.

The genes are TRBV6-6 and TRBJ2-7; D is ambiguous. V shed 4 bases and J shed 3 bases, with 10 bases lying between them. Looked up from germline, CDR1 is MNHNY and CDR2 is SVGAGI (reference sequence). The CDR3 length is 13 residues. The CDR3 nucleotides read TGTGCCAGCAGTTCGAGCGAGATCTACGAGCAGTACTTC. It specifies CASSSSEIYEQYF.

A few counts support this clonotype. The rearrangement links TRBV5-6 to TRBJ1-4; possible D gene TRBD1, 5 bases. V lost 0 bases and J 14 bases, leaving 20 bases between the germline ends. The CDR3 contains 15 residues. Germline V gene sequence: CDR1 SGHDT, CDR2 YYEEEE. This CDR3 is CASSLETGTSSRLFF. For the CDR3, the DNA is TGTGCCAGCAGCTTGGAGACCGGGACTTCATCGAGGCTGTTTTTT.

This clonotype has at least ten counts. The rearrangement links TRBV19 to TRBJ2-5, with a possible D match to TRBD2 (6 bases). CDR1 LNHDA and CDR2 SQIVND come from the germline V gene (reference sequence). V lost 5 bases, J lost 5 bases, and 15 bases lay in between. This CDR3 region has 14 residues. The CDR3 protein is CASSPGGVLETQYF. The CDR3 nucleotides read TGTGCCAGTAGTCCCGGAGGGGTCCTCGAGACCCAGTACTTC.

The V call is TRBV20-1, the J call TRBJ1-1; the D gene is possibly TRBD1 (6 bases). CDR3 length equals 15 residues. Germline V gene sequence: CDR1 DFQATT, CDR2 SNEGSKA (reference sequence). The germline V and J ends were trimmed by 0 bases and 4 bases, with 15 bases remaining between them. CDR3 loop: CSARDLKGDSTEAFF. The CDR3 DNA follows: TGCAGTGCTAGAGATCTGAAGGGGGATAGCACTGAAGCTTTCTTT.